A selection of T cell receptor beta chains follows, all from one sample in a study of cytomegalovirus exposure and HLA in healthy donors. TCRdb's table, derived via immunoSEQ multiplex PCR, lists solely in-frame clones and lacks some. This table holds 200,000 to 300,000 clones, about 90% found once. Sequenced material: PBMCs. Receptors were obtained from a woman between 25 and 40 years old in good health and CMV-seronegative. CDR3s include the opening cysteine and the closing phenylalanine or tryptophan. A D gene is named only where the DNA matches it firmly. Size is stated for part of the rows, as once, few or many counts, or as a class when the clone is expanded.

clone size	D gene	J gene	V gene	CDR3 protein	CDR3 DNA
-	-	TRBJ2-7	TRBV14	CASSLIPTYEQYF	TGTGCCAGCAGCCTGATACCAACCTACGAGCAGTACTTC
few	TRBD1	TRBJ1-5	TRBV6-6	CASRKGQGVNQPQHF	TGTGCCAGCAGAAAAGGACAGGGGGTCAATCAGCCCCAGCATTTT
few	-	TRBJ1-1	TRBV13	CASSLVQGLVADTEAFF	TGTGCCAGCAGCTTAGTTCAGGGCTTGGTGGCGGACACTGAAGCTTTCTTT
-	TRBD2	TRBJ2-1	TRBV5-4	CASSADWGGSNEQFF	TGTGCCAGCAGCGCCGACTGGGGAGGGTCGAATGAGCAGTTCTTC
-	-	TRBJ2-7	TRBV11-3	CASSQVLGEQYF	TGTGCCAGCAGCCAAGTATTGGGAGAGCAGTACTTC
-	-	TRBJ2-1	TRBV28	CASGITYNEQFF	TGTGCCAGCGGGATAACCTACAATGAGCAGTTCTTC
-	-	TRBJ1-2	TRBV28	CASSLEGSPYGYTF	TGTGCCAGCAGTTTGGAGGGTTCCCCCTATGGCTACACCTTC
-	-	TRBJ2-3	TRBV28	CASSSPSWATDTQYF	TGTGCCAGCAGTTCCCCTAGCTGGGCCACAGATACGCAGTATTTT
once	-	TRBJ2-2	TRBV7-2	CASSLIPFTGELFF	TGTGCCAGCAGCTTAATTCCATTCACCGGGGAGCTGTTTTTT
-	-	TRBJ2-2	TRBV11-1	CASRYTQNTGELFF	TGTGCCAGCAGATACACCCAGAACACCGGGGAGCTGTTTTTT
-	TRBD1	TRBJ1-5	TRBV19	CASSMEQGRSNQPQHF	TGTGCCAGTAGTATGGAACAGGGGCGTAGCAATCAGCCCCAGCATTTT
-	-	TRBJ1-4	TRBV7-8	CASSGVGKLFF	TGTGCCAGCAGTGGCGTGGGAAAACTGTTTTTT
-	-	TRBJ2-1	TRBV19	CASSIDSGASRNNEQFF	TGTGCCAGTAGTATAGATTCAGGGGCCTCCCGTAACAATGAGCAGTTCTTC
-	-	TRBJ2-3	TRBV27	CASSLVRSTDTQYF	TGTGCCAGCAGTCTTGTTAGAAGTACAGATACGCAGTATTTT
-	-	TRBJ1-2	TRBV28	CASLLKRATRTPTNYGYTF	TGTGCCAGCTTGTTAAAAAGGGCGACAAGGACCCCTACTAACTATGGCTACACCTTC
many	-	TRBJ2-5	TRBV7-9	CASSKRDIGSQETQYF	TGTGCCAGCAGTAAAAGGGACATCGGATCACAAGAGACCCAGTACTTC
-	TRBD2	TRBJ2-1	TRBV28	CASSPRGRLAGGRSYNEQFF	TGTGCCAGCAGTCCACGGGGGCGGCTAGCGGGAGGGAGGTCCTACAATGAGCAGTTCTTC
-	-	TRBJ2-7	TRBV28	CASSLGVTTGYEQYF	TGTGCCAGCAGTTTAGGGGTCACTACCGGGTACGAGCAGTACTTC
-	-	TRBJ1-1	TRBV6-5	CASRAWTDTEAFF	TGTGCCAGCAGAGCTTGGACCGACACTGAAGCTTTCTTT
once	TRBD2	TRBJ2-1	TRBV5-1	CASSFQTSATYNEQFF	TGCGCCAGCAGCTTTCAGACTAGCGCCACATACAATGAGCAGTTCTTC